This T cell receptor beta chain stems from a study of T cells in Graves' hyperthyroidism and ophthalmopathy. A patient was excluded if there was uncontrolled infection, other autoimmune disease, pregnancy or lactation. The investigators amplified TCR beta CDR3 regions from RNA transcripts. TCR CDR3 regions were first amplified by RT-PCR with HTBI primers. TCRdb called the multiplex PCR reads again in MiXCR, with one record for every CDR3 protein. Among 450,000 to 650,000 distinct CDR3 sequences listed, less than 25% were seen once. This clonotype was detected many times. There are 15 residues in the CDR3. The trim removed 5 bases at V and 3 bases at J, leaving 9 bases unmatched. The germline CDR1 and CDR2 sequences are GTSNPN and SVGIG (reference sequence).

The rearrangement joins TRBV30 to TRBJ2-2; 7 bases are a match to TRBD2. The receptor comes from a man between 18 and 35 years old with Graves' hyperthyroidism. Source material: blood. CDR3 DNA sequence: TGTGCCTGGGCAGGCGGGGGAAGGTACACCGGGGAGCTGTTTTTT. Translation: CAWAGGGRYTGELFF.